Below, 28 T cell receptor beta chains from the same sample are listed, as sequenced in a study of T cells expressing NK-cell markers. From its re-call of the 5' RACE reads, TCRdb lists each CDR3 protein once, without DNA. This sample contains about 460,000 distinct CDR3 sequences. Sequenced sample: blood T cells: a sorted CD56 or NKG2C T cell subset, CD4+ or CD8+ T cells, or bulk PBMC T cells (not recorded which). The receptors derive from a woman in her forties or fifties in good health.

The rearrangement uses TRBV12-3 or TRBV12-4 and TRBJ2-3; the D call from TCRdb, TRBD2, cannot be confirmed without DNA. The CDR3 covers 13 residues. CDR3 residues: CTASGSFSDTQYF.

The chain's CDR3 is CASCEGALWAFF. The chain employs TRBV6-6 and TRBJ1-1. Germline CDR1 MNHNY, CDR2 SVGAGI (reference sequence). The length of the CDR3 is 12 residues.

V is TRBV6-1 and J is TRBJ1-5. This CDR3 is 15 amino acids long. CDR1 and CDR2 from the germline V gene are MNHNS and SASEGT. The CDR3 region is CASSEMGQSSQPQHF.

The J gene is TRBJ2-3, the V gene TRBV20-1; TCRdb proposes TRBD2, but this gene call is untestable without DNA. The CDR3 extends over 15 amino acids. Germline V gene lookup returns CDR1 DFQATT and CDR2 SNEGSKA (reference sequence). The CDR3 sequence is CSADPRAGVTDTQYF.

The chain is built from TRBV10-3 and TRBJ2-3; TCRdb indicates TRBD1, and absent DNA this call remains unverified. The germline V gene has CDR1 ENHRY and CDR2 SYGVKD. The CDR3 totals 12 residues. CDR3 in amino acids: CAIKRGADTQYF.

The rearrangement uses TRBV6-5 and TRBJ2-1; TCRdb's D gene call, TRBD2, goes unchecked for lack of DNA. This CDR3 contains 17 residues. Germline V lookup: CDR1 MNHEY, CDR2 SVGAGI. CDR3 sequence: CASSYSTSGRGGNEQFF.

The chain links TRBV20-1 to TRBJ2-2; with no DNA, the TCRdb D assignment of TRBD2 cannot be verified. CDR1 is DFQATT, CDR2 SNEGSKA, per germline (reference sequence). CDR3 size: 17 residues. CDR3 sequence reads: CSASAGIAGANTGELFF.

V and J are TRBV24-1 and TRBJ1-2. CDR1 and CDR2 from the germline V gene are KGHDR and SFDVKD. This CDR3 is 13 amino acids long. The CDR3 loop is CATSDFTGERTTF.

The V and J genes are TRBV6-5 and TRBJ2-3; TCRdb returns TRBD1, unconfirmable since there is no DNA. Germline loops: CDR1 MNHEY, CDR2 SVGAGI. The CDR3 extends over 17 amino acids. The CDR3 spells CASRATGGGAGADTQYF.

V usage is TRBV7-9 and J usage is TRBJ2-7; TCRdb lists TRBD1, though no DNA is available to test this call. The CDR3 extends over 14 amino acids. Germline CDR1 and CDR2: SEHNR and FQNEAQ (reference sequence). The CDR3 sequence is CASSFSGDPYEQYF.

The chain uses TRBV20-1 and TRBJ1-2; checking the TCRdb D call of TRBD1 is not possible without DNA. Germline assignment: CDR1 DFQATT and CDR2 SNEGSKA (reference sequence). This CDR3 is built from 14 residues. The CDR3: CSARRAGTNYGYTF.

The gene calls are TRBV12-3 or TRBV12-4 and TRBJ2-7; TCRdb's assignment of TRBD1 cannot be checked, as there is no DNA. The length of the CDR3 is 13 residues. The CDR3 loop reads CASSFGQGREQYF.

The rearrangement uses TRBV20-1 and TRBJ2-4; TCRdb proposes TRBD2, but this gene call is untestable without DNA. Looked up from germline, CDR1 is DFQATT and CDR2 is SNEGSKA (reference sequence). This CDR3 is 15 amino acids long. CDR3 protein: CSASKTSGLKNIQYF.

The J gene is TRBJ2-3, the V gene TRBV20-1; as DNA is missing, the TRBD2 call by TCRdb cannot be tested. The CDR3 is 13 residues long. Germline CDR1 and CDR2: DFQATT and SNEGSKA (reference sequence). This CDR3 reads CSSSGRYTDTQYF.

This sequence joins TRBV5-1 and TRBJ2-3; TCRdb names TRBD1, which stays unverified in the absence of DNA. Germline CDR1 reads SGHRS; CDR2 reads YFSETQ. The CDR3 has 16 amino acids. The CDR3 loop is CASSPPDRAGTDTQYF.

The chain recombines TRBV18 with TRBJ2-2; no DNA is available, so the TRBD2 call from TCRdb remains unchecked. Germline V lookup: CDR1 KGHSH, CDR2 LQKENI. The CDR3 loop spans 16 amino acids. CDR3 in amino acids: CASSRGAGADTGELFF.

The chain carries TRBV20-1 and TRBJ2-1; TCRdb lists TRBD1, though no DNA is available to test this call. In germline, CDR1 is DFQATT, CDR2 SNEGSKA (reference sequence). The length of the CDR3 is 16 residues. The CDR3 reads CSAEDRGRSSRNEQFF.

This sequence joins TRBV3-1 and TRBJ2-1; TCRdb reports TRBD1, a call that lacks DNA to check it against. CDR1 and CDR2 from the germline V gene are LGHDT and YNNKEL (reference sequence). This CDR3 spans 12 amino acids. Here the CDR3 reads CASSLPGGEQFF.

The CDR3 here is CASSEAGDRSPFF. The chain combines TRBV2 with TRBJ2-1; TCRdb selects TRBD1, and the lack of DNA leaves this call unchecked. This CDR3 region has 13 residues. The germline gives CDR1 SNHLY, CDR2 FYNNEI.

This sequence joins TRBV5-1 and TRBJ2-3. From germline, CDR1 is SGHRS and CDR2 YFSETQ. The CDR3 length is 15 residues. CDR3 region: CASSLAGKKTDTQYF.

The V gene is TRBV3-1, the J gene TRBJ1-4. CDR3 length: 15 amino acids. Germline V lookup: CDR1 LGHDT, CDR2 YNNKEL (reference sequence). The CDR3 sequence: CASSLATGPFEKLFF.

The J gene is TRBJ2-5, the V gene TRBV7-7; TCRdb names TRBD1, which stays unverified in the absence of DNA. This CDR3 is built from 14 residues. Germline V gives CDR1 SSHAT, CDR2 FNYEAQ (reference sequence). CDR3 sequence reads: CASSPTGRGETQYF.

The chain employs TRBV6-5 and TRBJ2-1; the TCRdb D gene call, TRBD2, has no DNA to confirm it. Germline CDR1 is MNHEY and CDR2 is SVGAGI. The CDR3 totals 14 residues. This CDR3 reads CASSLGTYYNEQFF.

This CDR3 reads CASGPIGYNEQFF. This sequence joins TRBV12-5 and TRBJ2-1. The CDR3 runs 13 residues. The V gene's germline CDR1 is LGHNT and CDR2 FRNRAP.

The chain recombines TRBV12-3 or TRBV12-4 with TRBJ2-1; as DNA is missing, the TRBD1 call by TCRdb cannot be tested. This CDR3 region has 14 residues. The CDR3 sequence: CASTETGGHNEQFF.

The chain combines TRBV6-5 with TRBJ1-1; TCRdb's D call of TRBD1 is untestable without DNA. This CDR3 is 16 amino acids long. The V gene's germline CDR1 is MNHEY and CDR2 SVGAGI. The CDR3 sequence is CASRPMRGTGGSEAFF.

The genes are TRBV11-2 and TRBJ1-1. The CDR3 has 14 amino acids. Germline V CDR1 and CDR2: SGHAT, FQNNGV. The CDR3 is CASSPSPIGTEAFF.

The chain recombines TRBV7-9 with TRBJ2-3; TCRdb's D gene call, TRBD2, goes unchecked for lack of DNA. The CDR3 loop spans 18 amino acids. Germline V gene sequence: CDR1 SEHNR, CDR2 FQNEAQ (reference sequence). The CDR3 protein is CASSDTSRAVANTDTQYF.